The 15 T cell receptor beta chains below come from one sample, sequenced in a study of control samples from healthy donors and cancer patients. The protocol was immunoSEQ multiplex PCR, while the TCRdb copy is restricted to in-frame clones and leaves out a portion. The repertoire holds fewer than 60,000 clones, 87% seen once, with roughly 13% in the top ten. The specimen sequenced was PBMCs. The origin of the receptors is a woman aged 55-69 years with lung cancer.

The chain couples TRBV12-3 or TRBV12-4 to TRBJ1-2; D is uncertain. CDR3 length equals 13 residues. The V gene lost 3 bases and the J gene lost 8 bases, with 13 bases spanning the gap. CDR3 DNA sequence: TGTGCCAGCAGTTTCTCAAAGTCTCAAGGCTACACCTTC. Translating gives CASSFSKSQGYTF.

The chain couples TRBV27 to TRBJ2-7, with TRBD2 matching over 7 bases. This CDR3 has 15 residues. With V trimmed by 5 bases and J by 4 bases, 11 bases remained unmatched. The germline CDR1 and CDR2 sequences are MNHEY and SMNVEV (reference sequence). The CDR3 nucleotides read TGTGCCAGCAGTCCGGGGACTACCGTCGTTTACGAGCAGTACTTC. It codes for CASSPGTTVVYEQYF.

This chain uses TRBV18 with TRBJ2-7, with 9 bases identical to TRBD1. J gave up 7 bases and V 3 bases, and 10 bases lay outside the gene matches. CDR1 and CDR2 from the germline V gene are KGHSH and LQKENI. The CDR3 contains 15 residues. CDR3: CASSPRQGGSMEQYF. CDR3 DNA sequence: TGTGCCAGCTCACCCAGACAGGGGGGCTCGATGGAGCAGTACTTC.

The J gene is TRBJ2-6, the V gene TRBV19; D not resolved. Germline CDR1 and CDR2: LNHDA and SQIVND (reference sequence). CDR3 length equals 13 residues. V lost 5 bases, J lost 1 base, and 3 bases lay in between. CDR3 protein: CASSFSGANVLTF. The DNA of the CDR3 is TGTGCCAGTAGTTTTTCTGGGGCCAACGTCCTGACTTTC.

This clone has only one observation. The chain recombines TRBV5-8 with TRBJ2-1, with a tentative D call TRBD2 (6 bases). This CDR3 is built from 15 residues. Deletions cut 4 bases from V and 4 bases from J, with 15 bases between. From germline, CDR1 is SGHTS and CDR2 YDEGEE. The CDR3 is CASSNGGRVYNEQFF. CDR3 in DNA: TGTGCCAGCAGCAATGGAGGGCGGGTTTACAATGAGCAGTTCTTC. Full variable domain (remainder filled in from reference TRBV5-8 and TRBJ2-1): EAGVTQSPTHLIKTRGQQATLRCSPISGHTSVYWYQQALGLGLQFLLWYDEGEERNRGNFPPRFSGRQFPNYSSELNVNALELEDSALYLCASSNGGRVYNEQFFGPGTRLTVL.

CDR3 bases: TGTGCCAGCTCACCAGGTGACCTCTATGAAGAGACCCAGTACTTC. It encodes CASSPGDLYEETQYF. V usage is TRBV18 and J usage is TRBJ2-5; D unclear. V was pared by 2 bases and J by 3 bases, with 13 bases between. The germline gives CDR1 KGHSH, CDR2 LQKENI. The CDR3 is made up of 15 amino acids.

The V call is TRBV9, the J call TRBJ2-2; TRBD2 is a possible D gene (6 bases). The V end was cut by 4 bases, the J end by 4 bases, with 14 bases between. The V gene's germline CDR1 is SGDLS and CDR2 YYNGEE. This CDR3 has 15 residues. CDR3 amino acids: CASSTSVTSTGELFF. The CDR3 DNA reads TGTGCCAGCAGCACATCAGTGACTAGCACCGGGGAGCTGTTTTTT.

V and J are TRBV11-2 and TRBJ2-2; 13 bases align to TRBD2. The germline V gene has CDR1 SGHAT and CDR2 FQNNGV. The CDR3 sequence is 17 residues long. Trimming at V came to 5 bases and at J to 5 bases, leaving 8 bases not matched to a gene. As DNA, the CDR3 is TGTGCCAGCAGCGAACCGACTAGCGGGAGGTATACCGGGGAGCTGTTTTTT. It is translated as CASSEPTSGRYTGELFF.

J is TRBJ1-1 and V is TRBV2; D not certain. The CDR3 spans 14 residues. The V and J ends lost 5 bases and 3 bases respectively, with 13 bases between them. CDR1 is SNHLY and CDR2 is FYNNEI in the germline V gene. In DNA form, the CDR3 reads TGTGCCAGCAGTCCTGATAGGTGGGACACTGAAGCTTTCTTT. Encoded protein: CASSPDRWDTEAFF.

This clone was observed a handful of times. This chain joins TRBV19 and TRBJ1-1; TRBD1 is a possible D gene (5 bases). Trimming pared 7 bases from V and 3 bases from J, leaving 12 bases between. Germline lookup yields CDR1 LNHDA and CDR2 SQIVND (reference sequence). This CDR3 is 13 amino acids long. The CDR3 sequence: CASTDTGYTEAFF. DNA for the CDR3: TGTGCCAGTACGGACACGGGCTACACTGAAGCTTTCTTT.

This chain connects TRBV5-1 to TRBJ2-3; D call uncertain. Trimming removed 2 bases from V and 2 bases from J, with 9 bases in between. This CDR3 has 14 amino acids. Germline values: CDR1 SGHRS, CDR2 YFSETQ. The CDR3 protein is CASSLSVNTDTQYF. CDR3 nucleotide sequence: TGCGCCAGCAGCTTATCTGTCAACACAGATACGCAGTATTTT. Together with reference TRBV5-1 and TRBJ2-3, the CDR3 gives the full variable domain: KAGVTQTPRYLIKTRGQQVTLSCSPISGHRSVSWYQQTPGQGLQFLFEYFSETQRNKGNFPGRFSGRQFSNSRSEMNVSTLELGDSALYLCASSLSVNTDTQYFGPGTRLTVL.

V is TRBV27 and J is TRBJ2-3; 7 nucleotides match TRBD1. Per germline, CDR1 MNHEY and CDR2 SMNVEV (reference sequence). Unmatched junction bases numbered 3, after V lost 6 bases and J lost 3 bases. This CDR3 is built from 13 residues. The CDR3 region is CASRPRGTDTQYF. The CDR3 DNA reads TGTGCCAGCAGGCCCAGGGGGACAGATACGCAGTATTTT.

The J gene is TRBJ1-2, the V gene TRBV6-5; D is ambiguous. V dropped 4 bases and J dropped 7 bases, with 19 bases sitting between them. Germline CDR1 and CDR2: MNHEY and SVGAGI. This CDR3 spans 15 amino acids. The CDR3 bases are TGTGCCAGCAGTTCCACCGGGCCAAGAGTCTCTGGCTACACCTTC. This codes for CASSSTGPRVSGYTF.

This sequence joins TRBV6-4 and TRBJ2-1; weak D call: TRBD1 (5 bases). CDR3 size: 13 residues. Per germline, CDR1 MRHNA and CDR2 SNTAGT. The V and J ends lost 8 bases and 4 bases respectively, with 12 bases between them. CDR3 in amino acids: CASRQNLYNEQFF. The DNA for the CDR3 is TGTGCCAGCCGACAGAATCTATACAATGAGCAGTTCTTC.

The chain uses TRBV7-9 and TRBJ2-2, with a possible D match to TRBD1 (6 bases). Trimming removed 5 bases from V and 1 base from J, with 23 bases in between. Germline loops: CDR1 SEHNR, CDR2 FQNEAQ (reference sequence). The CDR3 has 19 residues. Here the CDR3 DNA reads TGTGCCAGCAGCCAAACGAGGAGGACAGTCTTCGGGAACACCGGGGAGCTGTTTTTT. It codes for CASSQTRRTVFGNTGELFF.